This T cell receptor (beta chain) was captured by sequencing in a study of blood T cell repertoires in COVID-19. The table came from immunoSEQ multiplex PCR; TCRdb's copy has only in-frame clones and leaves some out. The data show around 310,000 clones, nearly 90% seen once. This clone has a single count. The germline gives CDR1 SGHTA, CDR2 FQGNSA. This CDR3 is 13 amino acids long. With 5 bases clipped from V and 6 bases from J, the junction kept 5 bases outside the gene matches. The genes are TRBV7-2 and TRBJ1-2; 8 nucleotides agree with TRBD1. The sample taken for sequencing was peripheral blood. This clonotype originated in a woman between 35 and 50 years old with COVID-19, enrolled during active disease. The CDR3 reads CASSEQGDNGYTF. CDR3 sequence (DNA): TGTGCCAGCAGCGAACAGGGGGATAATGGCTACACCTTC.